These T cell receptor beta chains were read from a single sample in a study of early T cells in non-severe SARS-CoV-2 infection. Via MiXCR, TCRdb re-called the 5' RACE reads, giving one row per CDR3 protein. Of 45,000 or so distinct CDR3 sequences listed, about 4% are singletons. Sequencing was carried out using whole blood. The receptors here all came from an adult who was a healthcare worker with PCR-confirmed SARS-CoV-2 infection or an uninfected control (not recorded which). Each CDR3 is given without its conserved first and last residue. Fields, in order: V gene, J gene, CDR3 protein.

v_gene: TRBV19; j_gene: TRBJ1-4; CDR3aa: ASSIDISNEKLF
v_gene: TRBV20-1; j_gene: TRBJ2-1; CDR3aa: SVNPGIYNEQF
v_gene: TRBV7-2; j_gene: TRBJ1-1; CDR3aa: ASSRAPVGSNTEAF
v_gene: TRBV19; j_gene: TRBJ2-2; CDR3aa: ASSATSGYTGELF
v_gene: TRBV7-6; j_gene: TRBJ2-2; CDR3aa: ASSLEAGVRAGELF
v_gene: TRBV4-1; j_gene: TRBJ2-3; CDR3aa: ASSQDGRRDTQY
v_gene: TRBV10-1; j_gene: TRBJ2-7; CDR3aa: ASSEGTEYEQY
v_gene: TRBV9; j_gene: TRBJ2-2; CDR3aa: ASSSLSKRKNTGELF
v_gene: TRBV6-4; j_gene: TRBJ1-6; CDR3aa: ASSPGQGNSPLH
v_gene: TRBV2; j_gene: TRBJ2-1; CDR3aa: AISQTGQIHEQF
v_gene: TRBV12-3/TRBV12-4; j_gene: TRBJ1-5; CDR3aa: ASSLDRGSNQPQH
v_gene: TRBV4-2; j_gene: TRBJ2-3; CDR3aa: ASSTAEVGTDTQY
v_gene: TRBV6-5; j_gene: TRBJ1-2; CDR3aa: ASSYHDRASWSYT
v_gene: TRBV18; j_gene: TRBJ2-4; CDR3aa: ASSPTGGINIQY
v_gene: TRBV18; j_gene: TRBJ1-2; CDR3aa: ASSPSFDGGRGYT
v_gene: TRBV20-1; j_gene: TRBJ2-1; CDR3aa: SARGGLAHHNEQF
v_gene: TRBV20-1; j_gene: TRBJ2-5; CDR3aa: SAMGLAGVRETQY
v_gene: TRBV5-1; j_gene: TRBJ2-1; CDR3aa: ASSPGLASYNEQF
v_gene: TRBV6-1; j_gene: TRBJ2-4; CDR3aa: ASNWGGQVLIQY
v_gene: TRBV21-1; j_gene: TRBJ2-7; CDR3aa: ASSKGEKSAYEQY
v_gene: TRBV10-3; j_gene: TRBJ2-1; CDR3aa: AISGKGPSSYNEQF
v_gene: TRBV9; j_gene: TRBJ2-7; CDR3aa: ASSVEPEKGEQY